This is a list of T cell receptor beta chains from one sample in a study of cytomegalovirus exposure and HLA in healthy donors. Sequenced by immunoSEQ multiplex PCR; TCRdb stores in-frame clones only, minus some. This table holds 55,000 to 75,000 clones, about 89% found once. Material for sequencing was PBMCs. The receptors were sampled from a man aged 18 to 35 in good health and CMV-seronegative. Each CDR3 is given with its conserved first and last residue. The order of the fields is clone size, J gene, V gene, D gene, CDR3 protein, CDR3 DNA. The D gene is left open where the match is weak. Size tells how often a clone was seen (once, few, many) or the class of an expanded clone, and some rows leave it out.

. TRBJ2-3 TRBV5-1 TRBD2 CASNSGGGTDTQYF TGCGCCAGCAATAGCGGGGGAGGGACAGATACGCAGTATTTT
. TRBJ2-7 TRBV6-6 TRBD2 CASSPGGYEQYF TGTGCCAGCAGTCCGGGGGGCTACGAGCAGTACTTC
. TRBJ2-2 TRBV2 TRBD2 CASSEVRGGNTGELFF TGTGCCAGCAGTGAAGTGCGCGGGGGAAACACCGGGGAGCTGTTTTTT
few TRBJ2-7 TRBV2 . CASSDRGGLGEQYF TGTGCCAGCAGTGACAGGGGCGGCTTAGGTGAGCAGTACTTC
few TRBJ1-5 TRBV4-1 . CASSRADSLPNQPQHF TGCGCCAGCAGCCGAGCCGACAGCCTACCCAATCAGCCCCAGCATTTT
. TRBJ1-5 TRBV19 TRBD1 CASSRTGINQPQHF TGTGCCAGTAGTAGGACAGGGATTAATCAGCCCCAGCATTTT
. TRBJ1-1 TRBV30 . CAWTLLSNTEAFF TGTGCCTGGACCCTACTGTCGAACACTGAAGCTTTCTTT
. TRBJ2-3 TRBV9 . CASSLDRIASTDTQYF TGTGCCAGCAGCTTAGACAGGATAGCTAGCACAGATACGCAGTATTTT
. TRBJ2-7 TRBV6-1 . CASSEAEGYEQYF TGTGCCAGCAGTGAAGCGGAGGGCTACGAGCAGTACTTC
. TRBJ2-7 TRBV10-3 TRBD1 CAIRKGQGADEQYF TGTGCCATCAGGAAGGGACAGGGGGCAGACGAGCAGTACTTC
. TRBJ2-3 TRBV6-5 . CASSKGRVPTDTQYF TGTGCCAGCAGCAAAGGCAGGGTTCCCACAGATACGCAGTATTTT
. TRBJ1-2 TRBV18 TRBD1 CASSPLSGQGGGYTF TGTGCCAGCTCACCTCTTTCGGGACAGGGTGGTGGCTACACCTTC
. TRBJ2-7 TRBV7-9 TRBD1 CASSARQGNLYEQYF TGTGCCAGCAGCGCTCGACAGGGGAACCTCTACGAGCAGTACTTC
. TRBJ1-1 TRBV7-9 . CASSLQGTAFF TGTGCCAGCAGCCTACAGGGTACGGCTTTCTTT
. TRBJ2-5 TRBV5-7 . CASSSWRRVRPQETQYF TGTGCCAGCAGCTCTTGGCGCAGGGTGAGGCCCCAAGAGACCCAGTACTTC
. TRBJ2-3 TRBV28 TRBD2 CASSLYPSGGTDTQYF TGTGCCAGCAGTTTATACCCTAGCGGGGGAACAGATACGCAGTATTTT
. TRBJ2-7 TRBV5-1 TRBD1 CASSWGTGQEYF TGCGCCAGCAGCTGGGGGACAGGGCAGGAGTACTTC
. TRBJ2-5 TRBV20-1 . CSAQYQETQYF TGCAGTGCTCAGTACCAAGAGACCCAGTACTTC
. TRBJ1-1 TRBV6-1 . CASMAEGGHTEAFF TGTGCCAGCATGGCTGAAGGAGGCCACACTGAAGCTTTCTTT
. TRBJ1-1 TRBV7-3 . CASSLGGVNTEAFF TGTGCCAGCAGCTTGGGGGGGGTGAACACTGAAGCTTTCTTT
once TRBJ2-3 TRBV6-5 TRBD1 CASSPGTGGTDTQYF TGTGCCAGCAGCCCCGGGACAGGGGGCACAGATACGCAGTATTTT
. TRBJ1-2 TRBV10-3 . CAISEWTVYGYTF TGTGCCATCAGTGAGTGGACAGTGTATGGCTACACCTTC
. TRBJ2-7 TRBV11-3 . CASTPTSSGYEQYF TGTGCCAGCACCCCCACCAGCAGCGGCTACGAGCAGTACTTC
. TRBJ2-3 TRBV7-2 . CASTNRADTQYF TGTGCCAGCACCAACAGGGCAGATACGCAGTATTTT
few TRBJ2-7 TRBV28 . CASTKGGGSYEQYF TGTGCCAGCACCAAAGGGGGGGGCTCCTACGAGCAGTACTTC
few TRBJ2-1 TRBV7-8 . CASRPQRSSYNEQFF TGTGCCAGCAGACCTCAGCGGAGCTCCTACAATGAGCAGTTCTTC
. TRBJ2-1 TRBV12-2 . CASRPPYNEQFF TGTGCAAGTCGCCCTCCGTACAATGAGCAGTTCTTC